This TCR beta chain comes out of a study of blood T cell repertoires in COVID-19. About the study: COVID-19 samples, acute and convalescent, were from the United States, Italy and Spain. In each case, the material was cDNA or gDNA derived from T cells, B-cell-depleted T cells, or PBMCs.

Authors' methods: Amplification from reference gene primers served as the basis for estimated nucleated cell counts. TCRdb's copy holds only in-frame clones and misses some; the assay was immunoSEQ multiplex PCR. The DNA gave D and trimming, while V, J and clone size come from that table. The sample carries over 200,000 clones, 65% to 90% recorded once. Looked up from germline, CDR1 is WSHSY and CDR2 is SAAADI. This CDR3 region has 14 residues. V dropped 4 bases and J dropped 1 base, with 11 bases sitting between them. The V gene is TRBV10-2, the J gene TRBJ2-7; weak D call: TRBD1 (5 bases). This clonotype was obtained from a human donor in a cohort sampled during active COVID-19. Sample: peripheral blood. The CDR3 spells CASSGQGLSYEQYF. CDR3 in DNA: TGCGCCAGCAGTGGCCAGGGTCTATCCTACGAGCAGTACTTC.